This T cell receptor beta chain was identified during a study of cytomegalovirus exposure and HLA in healthy donors. Researchers ran the PCR with 60 Vbeta and 13 Jbeta primers. Only in-frame clones appear in the TCRdb table, and some are missing; sequencing was by immunoSEQ multiplex PCR. The sample holds 180,000 or so clones; 75% to 85% are singletons and the top ten take 2% to 3%. The specimen was PBMCs. The sequence came from a young woman in good health and CMV-seropositive.

CDR3 DNA sequence: TGTGCCAGCTCACCACTGAACAGCCGGACCGGGGAGCTGTTTTTT. Amino acid sequence: CASSPLNSRTGELFF. The chain recombines TRBV18 with TRBJ2-2; D is unclear. The CDR3 runs 15 residues. V was shortened by 1 base and J by 5 bases, with 11 bases between the two germline ends. Per the germline V gene, CDR1 is KGHSH and CDR2 is LQKENI.